The present T cell receptor (beta chain) was sequenced within a study of PD-1 blockade in classical Hodgkin lymphoma. Study-level points and caveats: Patients who initiated nivolumab within 1 year of ASCT were excluded.

Trimming shortened V by 6 bases and J by 5 bases, and 16 bases separated the two germline ends. The CDR3 totals 15 residues. CDR1 is MDHEN and CDR2 is SYDVKM in the germline V gene. Worth noting for this clone: Its antigen is unknown.

Documented time point: cycle 4 day 1 (C4D1), after more than 5 weeks of nivolumab. All the patients suffered relapse after autologous stem cell transplantation, and brentuximab vedotin exposure differed. Magnetic negative selection of thawed PBMCs yielded the CD8+ T cells. Best response was recorded as complete response, partial response or progressive disease. Produced via immunoSEQ multiplex PCR; TCRdb's table is partial and in-frame only. The sample lists some 7,000 clones; 60% were seen once. This chain joins TRBV28 and TRBJ1-4; a possible D gene is TRBD1 (5 bases). The specimen comprised CD8+ T cells from blood, sampled before the fourth cycle of nivolumab. This TCR was sampled from a human donor with classical Hodgkin lymphoma. The CDR3 bases are TGTGCCAGCAGCGAGGCCGGGACCCTCAATGAAAAACTGTTTTTT. It is translated as CASSEAGTLNEKLFF.